This TCR beta chain is drawn from a study of blood T cell repertoires in COVID-19. CDR1 and CDR2 (germline): LGHDT, YNNKEL (reference sequence). Trimming cost V 7 bases and J 5 bases, with 17 bases left between them. This CDR3 spans 14 amino acids. TCRdb's table, derived via immunoSEQ multiplex PCR, lists solely in-frame clones and lacks some. The sample lists roughly 100,000 clones; roughly 90% were seen once. The sample was peripheral blood. This chain links TRBV3-1 (or the pseudogene TRBV3-2) with TRBJ2-5; D not resolved. The receptor was isolated from a woman between 55 and 75 years old with acute or convalescent COVID-19. The CDR3 loop reads CASNPWQAGETQYF. The CDR3 DNA follows: TGTGCCAGCAACCCCTGGCAGGCTGGGGAGACCCAGTACTTC.